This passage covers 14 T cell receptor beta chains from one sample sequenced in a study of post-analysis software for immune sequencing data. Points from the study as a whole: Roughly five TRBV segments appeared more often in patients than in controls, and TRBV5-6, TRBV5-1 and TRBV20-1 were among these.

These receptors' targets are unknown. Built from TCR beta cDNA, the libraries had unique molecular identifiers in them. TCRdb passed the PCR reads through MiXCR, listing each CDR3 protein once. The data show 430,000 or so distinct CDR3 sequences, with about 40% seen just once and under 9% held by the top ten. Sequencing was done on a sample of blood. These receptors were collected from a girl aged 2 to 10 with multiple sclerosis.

The CDR3 loop is CASSYSNSPSYEQYF. The CDR3 region has the DNA TGTGCCAGCAGTTACTCGAACTCTCCCTCCTACGAGCAGTACTTC. V is TRBV6-2 or TRBV6-3 and J is TRBJ2-7; the D is unclear. V shed 0 bases and J shed 0 bases, with 9 bases lying between them. The CDR3 sequence is 15 residues long. Germline CDR1 and CDR2: MNHEY and SVGEGT.

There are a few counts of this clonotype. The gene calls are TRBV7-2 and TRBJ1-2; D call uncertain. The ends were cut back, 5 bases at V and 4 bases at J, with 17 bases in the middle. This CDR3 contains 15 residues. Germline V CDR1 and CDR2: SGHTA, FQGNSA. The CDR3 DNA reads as TGTGCCAGCAGCCACCTCTATGTGGGCGGCTATGGCTACACCTTC. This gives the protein CASSHLYVGGYGYTF.

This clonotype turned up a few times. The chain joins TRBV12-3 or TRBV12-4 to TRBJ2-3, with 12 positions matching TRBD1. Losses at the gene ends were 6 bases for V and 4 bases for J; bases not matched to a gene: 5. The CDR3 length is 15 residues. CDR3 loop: CASRGGTGGPDTQYF. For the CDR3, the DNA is TGTGCCAGCAGGGGGGGGACAGGGGGCCCAGATACGCAGTATTTT.

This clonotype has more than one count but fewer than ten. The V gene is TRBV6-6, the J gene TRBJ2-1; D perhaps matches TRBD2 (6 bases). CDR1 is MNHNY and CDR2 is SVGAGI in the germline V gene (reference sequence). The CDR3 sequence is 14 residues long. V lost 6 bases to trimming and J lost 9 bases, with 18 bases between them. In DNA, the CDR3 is TGTGCCAGCAGCCTCAGAGACTCGGAGGGTGAGCAGTTCTTC. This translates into CASSLRDSEGEQFF.

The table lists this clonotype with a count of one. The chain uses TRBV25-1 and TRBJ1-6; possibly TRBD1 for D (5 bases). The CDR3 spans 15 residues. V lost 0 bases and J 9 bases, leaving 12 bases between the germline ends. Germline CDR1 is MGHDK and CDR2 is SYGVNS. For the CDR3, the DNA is TGTGCCAGCAGTGAATATGGGGCGCGAGGTTCACCCCTCCACTTT. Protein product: CASSEYGARGSPLHF.

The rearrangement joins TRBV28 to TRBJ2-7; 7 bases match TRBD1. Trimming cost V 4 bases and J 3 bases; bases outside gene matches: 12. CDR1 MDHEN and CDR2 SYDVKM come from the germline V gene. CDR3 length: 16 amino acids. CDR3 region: CASSSATGARDYEQYF. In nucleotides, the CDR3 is TGTGCCAGCAGTTCCGCTACAGGGGCCAGGGACTACGAGCAGTACTTC.

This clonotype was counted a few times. In DNA, the CDR3 is TGCAGTGCCCTAGCCGGGACGCAGGGCGCCGCGCCCCAGCATTTT. Translation: CSALAGTQGAAPQHF. This chain connects TRBV20-1 to TRBJ1-5, with D perhaps TRBD1 (5 bases). Trimming stripped 6 bases from V and 9 bases from J, with 24 bases between. Germline CDR1 reads DFQATT; CDR2 reads SNEGSKA (reference sequence). This CDR3 spans 15 amino acids.

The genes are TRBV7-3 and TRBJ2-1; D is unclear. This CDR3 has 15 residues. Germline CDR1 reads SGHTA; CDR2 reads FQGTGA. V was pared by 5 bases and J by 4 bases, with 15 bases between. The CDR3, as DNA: TGTGCCAGCAGCCCAGAGGACGCGACTTACAATGAGCAGTTCTTC. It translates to CASSPEDATYNEQFF.

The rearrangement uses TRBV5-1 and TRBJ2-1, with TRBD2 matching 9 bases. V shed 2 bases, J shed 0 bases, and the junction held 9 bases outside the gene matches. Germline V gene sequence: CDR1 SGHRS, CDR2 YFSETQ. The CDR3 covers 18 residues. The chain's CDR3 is CASSLPGLAASSYNEQFF. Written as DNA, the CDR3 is TGCGCCAGCAGCTTACCGGGACTAGCTGCGAGCTCCTACAATGAGCAGTTCTTC.

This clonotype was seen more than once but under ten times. CDR3 sequence: CASSQETSDPRGGGYIQYF. CDR3 sequence (DNA): TGCGCCAGCAGCCAAGAGACTAGCGATCCAAGAGGAGGGGGTTACATTCAGTACTTC. J is TRBJ2-7 and V is TRBV4-3; TRBD2 matches 8 bases. The better agreement between TRBJ2-4 and the DNA end casts doubt on the J call. The germline V gene has CDR1 LGHNA and CDR2 YSLEER. There are 19 residues in the CDR3.

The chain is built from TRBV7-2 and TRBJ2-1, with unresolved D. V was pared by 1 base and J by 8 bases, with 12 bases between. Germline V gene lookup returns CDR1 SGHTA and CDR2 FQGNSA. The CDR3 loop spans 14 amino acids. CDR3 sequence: CASSLGRGNHEQFF. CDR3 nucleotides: TGTGCCAGCAGCTTAGGGCGCGGTAACCATGAGCAGTTCTTC.

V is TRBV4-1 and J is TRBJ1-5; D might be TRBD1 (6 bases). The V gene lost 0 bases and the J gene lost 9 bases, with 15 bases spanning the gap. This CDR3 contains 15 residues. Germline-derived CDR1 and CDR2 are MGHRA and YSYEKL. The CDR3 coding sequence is TGCGCCAGCAGCCAAGACGGGGAAGGGGGTATGCCCCAGCATTTT. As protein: CASSQDGEGGMPQHF.

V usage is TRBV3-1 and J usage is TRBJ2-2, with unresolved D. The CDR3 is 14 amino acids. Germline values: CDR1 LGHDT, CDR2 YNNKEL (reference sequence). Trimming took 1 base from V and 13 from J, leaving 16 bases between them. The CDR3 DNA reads TGTGCCAGCAGCCAAGCCGAGCTTGGAATTGGGCTGTTTTTT. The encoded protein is CASSQAELGIGLFF. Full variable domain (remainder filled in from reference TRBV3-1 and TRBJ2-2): DTAVSQTPKYLVTQMGNDKSIKCEQNLGHDTMYWYKQDSKKFLKIMFSYNNKELIINETVPNRFSPKSPDKAHLNLHINSLELGDSAVYFCASSQAELGIGLFFGEGSRLTVL.

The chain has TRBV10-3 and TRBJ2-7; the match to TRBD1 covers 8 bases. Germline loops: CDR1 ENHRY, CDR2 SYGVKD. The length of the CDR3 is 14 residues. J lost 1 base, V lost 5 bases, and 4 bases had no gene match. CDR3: CAISSDRVSYEQYF. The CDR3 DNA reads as TGTGCCATCAGTTCGGACAGGGTTTCCTACGAGCAGTACTTC.